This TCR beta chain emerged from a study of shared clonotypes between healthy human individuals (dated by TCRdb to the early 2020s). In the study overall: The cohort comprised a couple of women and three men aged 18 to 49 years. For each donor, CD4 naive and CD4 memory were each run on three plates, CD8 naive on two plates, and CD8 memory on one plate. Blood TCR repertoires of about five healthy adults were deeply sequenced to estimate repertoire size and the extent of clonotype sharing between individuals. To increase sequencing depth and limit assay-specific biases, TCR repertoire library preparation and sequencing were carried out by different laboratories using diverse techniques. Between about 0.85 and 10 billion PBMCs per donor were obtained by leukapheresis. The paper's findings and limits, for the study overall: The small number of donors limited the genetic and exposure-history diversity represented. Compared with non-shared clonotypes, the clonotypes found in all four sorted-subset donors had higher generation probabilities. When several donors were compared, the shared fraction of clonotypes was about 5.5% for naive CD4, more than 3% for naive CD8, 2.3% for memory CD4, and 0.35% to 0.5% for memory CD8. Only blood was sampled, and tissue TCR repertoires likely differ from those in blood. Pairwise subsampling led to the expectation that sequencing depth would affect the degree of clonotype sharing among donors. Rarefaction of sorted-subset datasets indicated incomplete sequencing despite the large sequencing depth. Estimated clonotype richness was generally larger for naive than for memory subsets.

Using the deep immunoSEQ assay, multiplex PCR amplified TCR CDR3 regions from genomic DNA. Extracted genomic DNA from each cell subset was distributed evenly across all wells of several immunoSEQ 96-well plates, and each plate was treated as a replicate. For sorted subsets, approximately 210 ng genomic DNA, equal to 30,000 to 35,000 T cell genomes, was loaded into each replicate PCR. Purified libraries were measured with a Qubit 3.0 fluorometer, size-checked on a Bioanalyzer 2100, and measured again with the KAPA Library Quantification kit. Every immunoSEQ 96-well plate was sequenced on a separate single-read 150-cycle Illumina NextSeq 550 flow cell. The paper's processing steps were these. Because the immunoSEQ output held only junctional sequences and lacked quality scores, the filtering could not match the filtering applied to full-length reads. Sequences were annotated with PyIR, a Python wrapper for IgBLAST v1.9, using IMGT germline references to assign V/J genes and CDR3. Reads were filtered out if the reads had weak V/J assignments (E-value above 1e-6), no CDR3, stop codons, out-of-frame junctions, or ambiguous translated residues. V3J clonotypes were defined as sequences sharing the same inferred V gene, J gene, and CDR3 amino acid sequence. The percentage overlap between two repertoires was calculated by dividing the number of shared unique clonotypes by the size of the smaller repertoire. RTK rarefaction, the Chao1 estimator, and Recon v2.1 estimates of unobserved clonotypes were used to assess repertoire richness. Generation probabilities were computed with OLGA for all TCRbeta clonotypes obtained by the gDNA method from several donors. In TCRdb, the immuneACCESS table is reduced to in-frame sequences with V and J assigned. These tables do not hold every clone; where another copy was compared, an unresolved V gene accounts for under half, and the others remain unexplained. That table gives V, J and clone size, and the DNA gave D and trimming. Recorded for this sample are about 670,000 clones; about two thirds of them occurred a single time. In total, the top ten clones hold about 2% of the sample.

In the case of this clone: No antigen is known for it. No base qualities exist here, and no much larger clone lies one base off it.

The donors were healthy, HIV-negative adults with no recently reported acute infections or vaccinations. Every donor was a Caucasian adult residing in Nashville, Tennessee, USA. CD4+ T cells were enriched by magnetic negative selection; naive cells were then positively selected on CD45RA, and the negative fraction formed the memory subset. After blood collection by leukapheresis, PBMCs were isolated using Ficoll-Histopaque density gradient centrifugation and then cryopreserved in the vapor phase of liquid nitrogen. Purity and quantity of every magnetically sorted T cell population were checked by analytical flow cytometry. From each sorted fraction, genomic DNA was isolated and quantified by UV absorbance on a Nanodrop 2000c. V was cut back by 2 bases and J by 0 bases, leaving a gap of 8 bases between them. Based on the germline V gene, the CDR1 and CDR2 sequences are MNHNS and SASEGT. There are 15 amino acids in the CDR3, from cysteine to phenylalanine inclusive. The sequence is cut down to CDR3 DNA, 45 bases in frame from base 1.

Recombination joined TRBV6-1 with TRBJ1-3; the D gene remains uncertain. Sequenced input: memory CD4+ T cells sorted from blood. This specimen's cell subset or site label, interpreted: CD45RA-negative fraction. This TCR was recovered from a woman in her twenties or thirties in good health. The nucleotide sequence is TGTGCCAGCAGTGAATGGAGGAGCTCTGGAAACACCATATATTTT. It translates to CASSEWRSSGNTIYF.